The 12 T cell receptor beta chains reported below all come from one sample, sequenced in a study of shared clonotypes between healthy human individuals. Data came from immunoSEQ multiplex PCR; TCRdb stores just in-frame clones and leaves some out. The sample comprises fewer than 2.5 million clones, approximately 94% of which are singletons, and roughly 0.36% rests with the top ten. The sequenced material came from naive CD4+ T cells from PBMCs. As to subset: CD45RA+ positively selected. The receptor source for this set is a man aged 18-30 years in good health. Some clones in this sample may be carry-over from other donors' samples.

The chain links TRBV7-2 to TRBJ2-3; a weak D match, TRBD1 (6 bases). Trimming took 5 bases from V and 5 from J, leaving 11 bases between them. The germline V gene has CDR1 SGHTA and CDR2 FQGNSA. The CDR3 is 13 amino acids. The CDR3: CASSQNREDTQYF. DNA of the CDR3: TGTGCCAGCAGCCAAAACAGGGAAGATACGCAGTATTTT.

CDR3 region: CASSAWTEKYQPQHF. The DNA of the CDR3 is TGTGCCAGCAGTGCGTGGACAGAGAAGTATCAGCCCCAGCATTTT. The chain recombines TRBV6-1 with TRBJ1-5; D perhaps matches TRBD1 (6 bases). Germline V gives CDR1 MNHNS, CDR2 SASEGT. Trimming removed 4 bases at V and 5 bases at J, with 15 bases between. The CDR3 is 15 amino acids.

This chain connects TRBV28 to TRBJ2-1; TRBD2 aligns across 7 bases. In germline, CDR1 is MDHEN, CDR2 SYDVKM. Trimming took 4 bases from V and 0 from J; bases not matched to a gene: 6. The CDR3 runs 16 residues. For the CDR3, the DNA is TGTGCCAGCAGTTGGCGGGGGTCAAGCTCCTACAATGAGCAGTTCTTC. Its translation: CASSWRGSSSYNEQFF. Variable domain in full (rest from reference TRBV28 and TRBJ2-1): DVKVTQSSRYLVKRTGEKVFLECVQDMDHENMFWYRQDPGLGLRLIYFSYDVKMKEKGDIPEGYSVSREKKERFSLILESASTNQTSMYLCASSWRGSSSYNEQFFGPGTRLTVL.

V usage is TRBV5-1 and J usage is TRBJ1-4; the match to TRBD1 covers 9 bases. The CDR3 spans 16 residues. The trim removed 5 bases at V and 4 bases at J, leaving 9 bases unmatched. The germline V gene has CDR1 SGHRS and CDR2 YFSETQ. The DNA for the CDR3 is TGCGCCAGCAGACCGAGGGACAGGGCGGATAATGAAAAACTGTTTTTT. It codes for CASRPRDRADNEKLFF.

Of note for this clone: Other nucleotide sequences in the sample specify the same CDR3. This chain joins TRBV18 and TRBJ2-1; D could derive from TRBD1 or TRBD2 (5 bases each). Trimming pared 3 bases from V and 4 bases from J, leaving 10 bases between. This CDR3 comprises 14 residues. Germline values: CDR1 KGHSH, CDR2 LQKENI. CDR3 coding DNA: TGTGCCAGCTCACCGCCGGGACCTTACAATGAGCAGTTCTTC. This sequence encodes CASSPPGPYNEQFF.

This clone was seen just once. This chain links TRBV4-1 with TRBJ2-5; D might be TRBD2 (5 bases). Germline CDR1 reads MGHRA; CDR2 reads YSYEKL. The CDR3 extends over 16 amino acids. With 2 bases removed from V and 3 bases from J, the gap between germline ends came to 16 bases. For the CDR3, the DNA is TGCGCCAGCAGCCAACATACGGGCGAGGGCAAAGAGACCCAGTACTTC. Translation: CASSQHTGEGKETQYF.

The V call is TRBV18, the J call TRBJ2-2, with TRBD2 as a possible D gene (5 bases). Trimming cost V 2 bases and J 3 bases, with 10 bases left between them. Germline V gene data show CDR1 as KGHSH and CDR2 as LQKENI. This CDR3 region has 15 residues. This chain's CDR3 is CASSPGLAHTGELFF. Written as DNA, the CDR3 is TGTGCCAGCTCACCAGGGCTAGCCCACACCGGGGAGCTGTTTTTT.

The V and J genes are TRBV11-2 and TRBJ2-1; D is unclear. The CDR3 loop spans 12 amino acids. Per the germline V gene, CDR1 is SGHAT and CDR2 is FQNNGV. Trimming took off 4 bases at V and 7 bases at J, with 8 bases between the two ends. The CDR3 nucleotides are TGTGCCAGCAGCTCGCGAGCGAATGAGCAGTTCTTC. Translating gives CASSSRANEQFF.

The gene calls are TRBV11-2 and TRBJ2-3; 12 bases are a match to TRBD2. The CDR3 is 19 amino acids. With 7 bases clipped from V and 2 bases from J, the junction kept 16 bases outside the gene matches. Per the germline V gene, CDR1 is SGHAT and CDR2 is FQNNGV. CDR3 coding DNA: TGTGCCAGCACCCTTGGTCCCCAACTAGCGGGAGGTCCCACAGATACGCAGTATTTT. It is translated as CASTLGPQLAGGPTDTQYF. Based on the CDR3 plus reference TRBV11-2 and TRBJ2-3, the full variable domain is EAGVAQSPRYKIIEKRQSVAFWCNPISGHATLYWYQQILGQGPKLLIQFQNNGVVDDSQLPKDRFSAERLKGVDSTLKIQPAKLEDSAVYLCASTLGPQLAGGPTDTQYFGPGTRLTVL.

This clone was observed a handful of times. CDR3 in amino acids: CSVLVPGDQPQHF. CDR3 nucleotide sequence: TGCAGCGTTTTGGTTCCGGGAGATCAGCCCCAGCATTTT. The chain recombines TRBV29-1 with TRBJ1-5; D gene ambiguous. V was cut by 5 bases and J by 5 bases, with 13 bases left in between. Per germline, CDR1 SQVTM and CDR2 ANQGSEA. The CDR3 is 13 residues long.

The chain uses TRBV6-5 and TRBJ2-4; D remains ambiguous. The length of the CDR3 is 15 residues. With 2 bases removed from V and 0 bases from J, the gap between germline ends came to 8 bases. Germline CDR1 reads MNHEY; CDR2 reads SVGAGI. The CDR3 sequence is CASSYTGIAKNIQYF. CDR3 DNA: TGTGCCAGCAGTTACACCGGTATAGCCAAAAACATTCAGTACTTC.

The chain links TRBV9 to TRBJ2-1; unclear D gene. This CDR3 has 12 amino acids. Trimming stripped 4 bases from V and 10 bases from J, with 12 bases between. CDR1 is SGDLS and CDR2 is YYNGEE in the germline V gene. This chain's CDR3 is CASSPGFGEQFF. Written as DNA, the CDR3 is TGTGCCAGCAGCCCTGGGTTCGGCGAGCAGTTCTTC.